These 28 T cell receptor beta chains originate from one sample sequenced in a study of T cells in Graves' hyperthyroidism and ophthalmopathy (dated by TCRdb to the late 2010s). Libraries were built with multiplex PCR. Sequencing was carried out with an Illumina HiSeq 2000. Amplification of TCR beta CDR3 regions was carried out from RNA transcripts. The TCR CDR3 was subjected to a first round of RT-PCR using the HTBI primer set and the Qiagen OneStep RT-PCR kit. The public reads were run again by TCRdb, first through fastp at Q25 and then through MiXCR, and only productive beta chains were kept. CDR3 protein sequences are deduplicated, and each keeps its most common genes and DNA. The sample includes about 560,000 distinct CDR3 sequences, with approximately 15% observed a single time. 18% of the sample is in the top ten clones. The sample consisted of blood. These receptors all stem from a woman between 18 and 29 years old with Graves' hyperthyroidism.

This clonotype was seen at least ten times. The chain uses TRBV27 and TRBJ2-1; D is tentatively TRBD1 or TRBD2 (5 bases each). This CDR3 spans 21 amino acids. Germline lookup yields CDR1 MNHEY and CDR2 SMNVEV (reference sequence). The ends were cut back, 7 bases at V and 0 bases at J, with 31 bases in the middle. CDR3 coding DNA: TGTGCCAGCAAACCCCTACTAGGGAGCGAAGGGGCGGCCAGCTCCTACAATGAGCAGTTCTTC. Protein product: CASKPLLGSEGAASSYNEQFF.

There are a few counts of this clonotype. One junction end disagrees with the germline gene, perhaps due to a read error. This chain uses TRBV20-1 with TRBJ2-3; TRBD2 is a possible D gene (6 bases). The V gene's germline CDR1 is DFQATT and CDR2 SNEGSKA (reference sequence). This CDR3 spans 14 amino acids. CDR3: CSSFGTPLTDAQYF. DNA of the CDR3: TGCAGTTCATTCGGGACTCCTCTCACAGATGCGCAGTATTTT.

The sample holds a few counts of this clonotype. This chain joins TRBV5-4 and TRBJ1-5, with TRBD1 matching over 8 bases. Germline loops: CDR1 SGHNT, CDR2 YYREEE (reference sequence). This CDR3 has 16 residues. J gave up 3 bases and V 3 bases, and 8 bases lay outside the gene matches. CDR3 sequence reads: CASSSWTGSYNQPQHF. CDR3 DNA: TGTGCCAGCAGCTCTTGGACAGGGTCGTACAATCAGCCCCAGCATTTT.

This clonotype was observed a handful of times. This CDR3 is CATSGQAKETQYF. CDR3 coding DNA: TGTGCCACCTCCGGACAGGCTAAAGAGACCCAGTACTTC. The chain recombines TRBV24-1 with TRBJ2-5; TRBD1 aligns across 7 bases. This CDR3 is built from 13 residues. Germline CDR1 and CDR2: KGHDR and SFDVKD. V gave up 9 bases and J gave up 3 bases; unmatched junction bases: 6.

This clonotype has ten or more counts. V gene TRBV2 combines with J gene TRBJ2-7; D is uncertain. The CDR3 length is 14 residues. Germline V gene lookup returns CDR1 SNHLY and CDR2 FYNNEI. The V and J ends lost 8 bases and 0 bases respectively, with 14 bases between them. The CDR3 sequence: CASEWAESSYEQYF. CDR3 DNA: TGTGCCAGCGAGTGGGCAGAGAGCTCCTACGAGCAGTACTTC.

This clonotype showed up many times. The chain recombines TRBV7-9 with TRBJ1-5; tentatively, D is TRBD1 (5 bases). Germline values: CDR1 SEHNR, CDR2 FQNEAQ (reference sequence). The CDR3 extends over 15 amino acids. Trimming shortened V by 7 bases and J by 7 bases, and 20 bases separated the two germline ends. The CDR3 DNA sequence: TGTGCCAGCAACCGGTCAGGACAATGGGGCCAGCCCCAGCATTTT. Amino acids: CASNRSGQWGQPQHF.

V is TRBV27 and J is TRBJ2-3, with 8 positions matching TRBD1. There are 14 residues in the CDR3. The germline CDR1 and CDR2 sequences are MNHEY and SMNVEV (reference sequence). The V gene end was trimmed by 8 bases and the J gene end by 7 bases; junction bases not matched to a gene: 11. Here the CDR3 reads CASGKTGGTNTQYF. CDR3 bases: TGTGCCAGCGGAAAAACAGGGGGGACAAATACGCAGTATTTT.

This clonotype has a count of ten or more. This chain uses TRBV7-9 with TRBJ1-2; D remains ambiguous. Per germline, CDR1 SEHNR and CDR2 FQNEAQ (reference sequence). Deletions cut 6 bases from V and 4 bases from J, with 15 bases between. The CDR3 length is 14 residues. The CDR3 loop reads CASRHEGIPYGYTF. For the CDR3, the DNA is TGTGCCAGCAGACATGAGGGAATACCCTATGGCTACACCTTC.

This clonotype appeared many times. V gene TRBV12-3 or TRBV12-4 combines with J gene TRBJ1-1; unclear D gene. V lost 7 bases and J 1 base, leaving 16 bases between the germline ends. The CDR3 is made up of 15 amino acids. The CDR3 loop reads CASTSPVGQNTEAFF. As DNA, the CDR3 is TGTGCCAGCACCTCTCCGGTTGGGCAGAACACTGAAGCTTTCTTT.

V usage is TRBV4-3 and J usage is TRBJ1-1, with D uncertain. Germline V gives CDR1 LGHNA, CDR2 YSLEER. This CDR3 contains 15 residues. Trimming pared 0 bases from V and 1 base from J, leaving 9 bases between. The CDR3 loop reads CASSQDRWGNTEAFF. The DNA of the CDR3 is TGCGCCAGCAGCCAAGATCGATGGGGGAACACTGAAGCTTTCTTT.

This clonotype has a handful of counts. The rearrangement joins TRBV4-2 to TRBJ2-3, with TRBD1 matching 10 bases. Germline V lookup: CDR1 LGHNA, CDR2 YNFKEQ. The CDR3 is 16 amino acids. V lost 4 bases to trimming and J lost 5 bases; unmatched junction nucleotides: 9. This chain's CDR3 is CASSPPTGTGVDTQYF. The CDR3, as DNA: TGTGCCAGCAGCCCTCCCACCGGGACAGGGGTAGATACGCAGTATTTT.

V and J are TRBV12-5 and TRBJ1-5; possible D gene TRBD1, 5 bases. V was shortened by 6 bases and J by 2 bases, with 17 bases between the two germline ends. This CDR3 is built from 16 residues. Germline V lookup: CDR1 LGHNT, CDR2 FRNRAP. In DNA, the CDR3 is TGTGCTAGTGGCCCTCTCGCAGGGAAGGGCAATCAGCCCCAGCATTTT. Translated, it gives CASGPLAGKGNQPQHF.

This chain uses TRBV28 with TRBJ2-1; no clear D gene. CDR3 length equals 15 residues. V was trimmed by 4 bases and J by 1 base, leaving 11 bases between them. Germline V gene sequence: CDR1 MDHEN, CDR2 SYDVKM. The CDR3 is CASSYEPPSYNEQFF. The DNA for the CDR3 is TGTGCCAGCAGTTACGAACCGCCTTCCTACAATGAGCAGTTCTTC.

The sample holds many counts of this clonotype. The chain is built from TRBV6-1 and TRBJ1-5; 7 bases match TRBD1. The length of the CDR3 is 15 residues. Germline CDR1 is MNHNS and CDR2 is SASEGT. With 7 bases clipped from V and 3 bases from J, the junction kept 9 bases outside the gene matches. The CDR3 coding sequence is TGTGCCAGCAATTCGGGACAGAGAGTCAATCAGCCCCAGCATTTT. This sequence encodes CASNSGQRVNQPQHF.

The chain recombines TRBV27 with TRBJ2-7, with 10 bases that match TRBD2. CDR1 is MNHEY and CDR2 is SMNVEV in the germline V gene (reference sequence). Unmatched junction bases numbered 4, after V lost 5 bases and J lost 6 bases. This CDR3 has 13 residues. The DNA for the CDR3 is TGTGCCAGCAGTCCGTTAGCGGGAGGCGAGCAGTACTTC. This translates into CASSPLAGGEQYF.

The chain recombines TRBV30 with TRBJ2-3; 9 bases align to TRBD2. The CDR3 has 13 amino acids. Germline values: CDR1 GTSNPN, CDR2 SVGIG (reference sequence). After removal of 8 bases from V and 7 bases from J, the junction contained 10 bases not matched to a gene. The CDR3 is CAGTSGSQNTQYF. CDR3 DNA sequence: TGTGCCGGAACTAGCGGGTCCCAGAATACGCAGTATTTT. Looking up the rest from reference TRBV30 and TRBJ2-3 gives the full variable domain: SQTIHQWPATLVQPVGSPLSLECTVEGTSNPNLYWYRQAAGRGLQLLFYSVGIGQISSEVPQNLSASRPQDRQFILSSKKLLLSDSGFYLCAGTSGSQNTQYFGPGTRLTVL.

V usage is TRBV19 and J usage is TRBJ1-5; D gene unclear. CDR3 size: 16 residues. The germline V gene encodes CDR1 LNHDA and CDR2 SQIVND (reference sequence). V was pared by 3 bases and J by 4 bases, with 16 bases between. The CDR3 bases are TGTGCCAGTAGTATCCGAGGTTTCAAAGGAAATCAGCCCCAGCATTTT. This translates into CASSIRGFKGNQPQHF. Supplemented by reference TRBV19 and TRBJ1-5, the full variable domain reads DGGITQSPKYLFRKEGQNVTLSCEQNLNHDAMYWYRQDPGQGLRLIYYSQIVNDFQKGDIAEGYSVSREKKESFPLTVTSAQKNPTAFYLCASSIRGFKGNQPQHFGDGTRLSIL.

This clonotype was seen only a few times. V usage is TRBV3-1 and J usage is TRBJ2-7; 10 bases are a match to TRBD2. From germline, CDR1 is LGHDT and CDR2 YNNKEL (reference sequence). The CDR3 sequence is 14 residues long. With 6 bases clipped from V and 5 bases from J, the junction kept 7 bases outside the gene matches. In DNA, the CDR3 is TGTGCCAGCAGGGACTCCGGGACTAGCGACGAGCAGTACTTC. Translated, it gives CASRDSGTSDEQYF.

This clonotype was seen only once. Germline and junction disagree at one end, which may indicate a read error. The chain couples TRBV7-2 to TRBJ1-6, with D perhaps TRBD1 (5 bases). This CDR3 is built from 15 residues. CDR1 is SGHTA and CDR2 is FQGNSA in the germline V gene. The CDR3 protein is CAGRDPGRMNSPLHF. CDR3 DNA: TGTGCCGGCAGGGACCCGGGACGGATGAATTCACCCCTCCACTTT.

V is TRBV6-2 or TRBV6-3 and J is TRBJ1-6; 7 nucleotides agree with TRBD1. Germline V CDR1 and CDR2: MNHEY, SVGEGT. The junction had 7 bases not matched to a gene; V was cut back by 5 bases and J by 6 bases. This CDR3 is built from 15 residues. The CDR3 DNA is TGTGCCAGCAGTCGAACAGGGGCGAGTAATTCACCCCTCCACTTT. Encoded protein: CASSRTGASNSPLHF.

The sample holds many counts of this clonotype. The chain uses TRBV11-1 and TRBJ2-3; 9 bases fit TRBD2. The V segment lost 5 bases and the J segment 0 bases; nucleotides outside the gene matches: 6. CDR3 length: 16 residues. Per germline, CDR1 SGHAT and CDR2 FQDESV (reference sequence). CDR3 in DNA: TGTGCCAGCAGCCCGAGGACTAGCGTAAGCACAGATACGCAGTATTTT. Translated, it gives CASSPRTSVSTDTQYF.

This clonotype was observed once. The genes are TRBV9 and TRBJ2-7; D not resolved. The V and J ends lost 0 bases and 1 base respectively, with 5 bases between them. The CDR3 contains 13 residues. Germline lookup yields CDR1 SGDLS and CDR2 YYNGEE. The CDR3 coding sequence is TGTGCCAGCAGCGTAGGCCCGTCCTACGAGCAGTACTTC. Translation: CASSVGPSYEQYF.

The rearrangement joins TRBV9 to TRBJ2-2, with D perhaps TRBD2 (5 bases). V lost 2 bases and J lost 0, with 8 bases in between. There are 15 residues in the CDR3. Germline CDR1 reads SGDLS; CDR2 reads YYNGEE. CDR3 loop: CASSVRLSNTGELFF. The CDR3 DNA reads as TGTGCCAGCAGCGTGCGACTATCGAACACCGGGGAGCTGTTTTTT.

This clonotype was detected only a few times. This chain joins TRBV5-6 and TRBJ1-2; a possible D gene is TRBD1 (6 bases). The length of the CDR3 is 16 residues. The germline V gene encodes CDR1 SGHDT and CDR2 YYEEEE. V lost 3 bases and J lost 3, with 18 bases in between. CDR3: CASSSGTKEPHYGYTF. The CDR3 nucleotides read TGTGCCAGCAGCTCCGGGACAAAAGAACCCCACTATGGCTACACCTTC.

In its sample, this clonotype was seen a few times. V usage is TRBV4-2 and J usage is TRBJ2-1, with 12 bases identical to TRBD2. The CDR3 totals 17 residues. Germline CDR1 is LGHNA and CDR2 is YNFKEQ. Trimming took 0 bases from V and 7 from J; bases not matched to a gene: 7. CDR3 in amino acids: CASSQDLGLAGRNEQFF. The CDR3 nucleotides read TGTGCCAGCAGCCAAGATCTCGGACTAGCGGGACGGAATGAGCAGTTCTTC.

This clonotype was recorded many times. The chain carries TRBV24-1 and TRBJ2-1; D is possibly TRBD2 (5 bases). V dropped 2 bases and J dropped 7 bases, with 20 bases sitting between them. This CDR3 is 17 amino acids long. The germline gives CDR1 KGHDR, CDR2 SFDVKD. The CDR3 sequence: CATSDSIAPDLGNEQFF. CDR3 sequence (DNA): TGTGCCACCAGTGATTCGATAGCGCCCGACCTCGGAAATGAGCAGTTCTTC.

This chain links TRBV14 with TRBJ2-1, with 7 bases fitting TRBD2. J was trimmed by 5 bases and V by 0 bases; bases with no gene match: 10. This CDR3 has 17 amino acids. In germline, CDR1 is SGHDN, CDR2 FVKESK. Written as DNA, the CDR3 is TGTGCCAGCAGCCAAGATCCAGCGGGGATCCTGAACAATGAGCAGTTCTTC. Encoded protein: CASSQDPAGILNNEQFF.

This clonotype has at least ten counts. V and J are TRBV12-3 or TRBV12-4 and TRBJ1-1; possibly TRBD1 for D (6 bases). V was trimmed by 6 bases and J by 2 bases, leaving 19 bases between them. The CDR3 has 16 amino acids. CDR3 bases: TGTGCCAGCAGGAGGACAGAATTCAGGCGAAACACTGAAGCTTTCTTT. It encodes CASRRTEFRRNTEAFF.